This T cell receptor (beta chain) was retrieved from a study of T cells expressing NK-cell markers. The overall study: Researchers got TCR beta repertoires out of sorted CD3+CD56+NKG2C+, CD3+CD56+NKG2C- and CD3+CD56-NKG2C+ T cells. Eight donors were sequenced, seven testing HCMV-seropositive and one testing seronegative.

Worth noting for this clonotype: Its target is not known.

The CDR3 spans 13 residues. The germline V gene has CDR1 MDHEN and CDR2 SYDVKM. Study outcomes and limitations: Whether expanded NKG2C-expressing T cell clones recognize HCMV is unknown.

It was by 5'RACE template switching with UMIs that TCR beta cDNA was made. One entry per CDR3 protein, without DNA, is what TCRdb gives after re-calling the 5' RACE reads. The listing contains fewer than 300,000 distinct CDR3 sequences. The chain carries TRBV28 and TRBJ2-4. The receptor was isolated from a woman aged 18-70 years in good health. Sequenced input: blood T cells: a sorted CD56 or NKG2C T cell subset, CD4+ or CD8+ T cells, or bulk PBMC T cells (not recorded which). Here the CDR3 reads CASSYEAKNIQYF.